The rows below give T cell receptor beta chains drawn from one sample of a study of T cells in Graves' hyperthyroidism and ophthalmopathy. TCRdb independently ran MiXCR on the multiplex PCR reads; one entry per CDR3 protein. The sample holds around 600,000 distinct CDR3 sequences; 13% to 15% are singletons and the top ten take 7.1%. Sample: blood. These receptors came from a young woman with Graves' ophthalmopathy. Each CDR3 is given with its conserved first and last residue. A D gene is named only where the DNA matches it firmly. The listing skips clone size in some rows; elsewhere it reads once, few, many or a size class.

CDR3nt: TGTGCCTGGAGTGATTCGCTGGACAGGGGGCGGACTGAAGCTTTCTTT
CDR3aa: CAWSDSLDRGRTEAFF
len: 16
v_gene: TRBV30
d_gene: TRBD1
abundance: few
j_gene: TRBJ1-1

CDR3nt: TGTGCCAGCAGCTCCGTAAACTCCTACAATGAGCAGTTCTTC
CDR3aa: CASSSVNSYNEQFF
len: 14
v_gene: TRBV11-2
d_gene: NA
abundance: many
j_gene: TRBJ2-1

CDR3nt: TGTGCCAGCAGTCCACGGCTCTACAATGAGCAGTTCTTC
CDR3aa: CASSPRLYNEQFF
len: 13
v_gene: TRBV12-3/TRBV12-4
d_gene: NA
abundance: many
j_gene: TRBJ2-1

CDR3nt: TGTGCCAGCAGTCCTGGGAGAGGGGTGTCTGAAGCTTTCTTT
CDR3aa: CASSPGRGVSEAFF
len: 14
v_gene: TRBV27
d_gene: NA
abundance: many
j_gene: TRBJ1-1

CDR3nt: TGTGCCAGCAGCCGGACTAGCGGGCGACAAGAGACCCAGTACTTC
CDR3aa: CASSRTSGRQETQYF
len: 15
v_gene: TRBV12-3/TRBV12-4
d_gene: TRBD2
abundance: many
j_gene: TRBJ2-5

CDR3nt: TGCAGCGTTGAAGGGTCCGCAGGGGGCGAATACGAGCAGTACTTC
CDR3aa: CSVEGSAGGEYEQYF
len: 15
v_gene: TRBV29-1
d_gene: TRBD1
abundance: NA
j_gene: TRBJ2-7

CDR3nt: TGTGCCAGCAGCCAAAGGCCCTCTAACTATGGCTACACCTTC
CDR3aa: CASSQRPSNYGYTF
len: 14
v_gene: TRBV3-1
d_gene: NA
abundance: many
j_gene: TRBJ1-2

CDR3nt: TGTGCCAGCAGCCAAGCGACAGGGTCTAACACTGAAGCTTTCTTT
CDR3aa: CASSQATGSNTEAFF
len: 15
v_gene: TRBV3-1
d_gene: TRBD1
abundance: many
j_gene: TRBJ1-1

CDR3nt: TGTGCCAGCAGGGGAGCACAGGGGAAGGGGGGAGGCTACACCTTC
CDR3aa: CASRGAQGKGGGYTF
len: 15
v_gene: TRBV28
d_gene: TRBD1
abundance: many
j_gene: TRBJ1-2

CDR3nt: TGTGCCAGCCGCTCCGATAACAATGAGCAGTTCTTC
CDR3aa: CASRSDNNEQFF
len: 12
v_gene: TRBV28
d_gene: NA
abundance: many
j_gene: TRBJ2-1

CDR3nt: TGTGCCTGGAACGGGGACAGGGCCTACGAGCAGTACTTC
CDR3aa: CAWNGDRAYEQYF
len: 13
v_gene: TRBV30
d_gene: TRBD1
abundance: NA
j_gene: TRBJ2-7

CDR3nt: TGTGCCACCAGTGACGGGGTCTATGGCTACACCTTC
CDR3aa: CATSDGVYGYTF
len: 12
v_gene: TRBV24-1
d_gene: NA
abundance: NA
j_gene: TRBJ1-2

CDR3nt: TGTGCCTGGAGTGTATTTCTGGGGGGCTTTTCCTACGAGCAGTACTTC
CDR3aa: CAWSVFLGGFSYEQYF
len: 16
v_gene: TRBV30
d_gene: NA
abundance: NA
j_gene: TRBJ2-7

CDR3nt: TGTGCCAGCAGCACGTTGGGGGGTAGCAATGAGCAGTTCTTC
CDR3aa: CASSTLGGSNEQFF
len: 14
v_gene: TRBV7-3
d_gene: NA
abundance: many
j_gene: TRBJ2-1

CDR3nt: TGTGCCAGCTCACCACTCCTAGCGGGAGGGACTCAAGAGACCCAGTACTTC
CDR3aa: CASSPLLAGGTQETQYF
len: 17
v_gene: TRBV18
d_gene: TRBD2
abundance: NA
j_gene: TRBJ2-5

CDR3nt: TGTGCCAGCACCCTCGAGGGGGGCGTCTGGAATGAGCAGTTCTTC
CDR3aa: CASTLEGGVWNEQFF
len: 15
v_gene: TRBV2
d_gene: NA
abundance: many
j_gene: TRBJ2-1

CDR3nt: TGTGCCAGCAGCCCTAACCCCCGGAGCGAAACCTACAATGAGCAGTTCTTC
CDR3aa: CASSPNPRSETYNEQFF
len: 17
v_gene: TRBV27
d_gene: NA
abundance: many
j_gene: TRBJ2-1

CDR3nt: TGTGCCAGCAGTTACGCAGGGGCCAACACTCACGATACGCAGTATTTT
CDR3aa: CASSYAGANTHDTQYF
len: 16
v_gene: TRBV27
d_gene: NA
abundance: many
j_gene: TRBJ2-3

CDR3nt: TGTGCCATCCTCCGCAGGGTGGGCTACACCTTC
CDR3aa: CAILRRVGYTF
len: 11
v_gene: TRBV2
d_gene: NA
abundance: many
j_gene: TRBJ1-2

CDR3nt: TGTGCCAGCAGTGAATTTGCCGGCATGTCTGAAGCTTTCTTT
CDR3aa: CASSEFAGMSEAFF
len: 14
v_gene: TRBV6-1
d_gene: NA
abundance: many
j_gene: TRBJ1-1

CDR3nt: TGCGCCAGCATTCAAGGCCTAGCGGGAGTTGGGCCTAGCACAGATACGCAGTATTTT
CDR3aa: CASIQGLAGVGPSTDTQYF
len: 19
v_gene: TRBV10-2
d_gene: TRBD2
abundance: many
j_gene: TRBJ2-3

CDR3nt: TGCAGTGCTAAAAGACTAGCGGGAGGCCCCCGGGGCACCGGGGAGCTGTTTTTT
CDR3aa: CSAKRLAGGPRGTGELFF
len: 18
v_gene: TRBV20-1
d_gene: TRBD2
abundance: NA
j_gene: TRBJ2-2

CDR3nt: TGTGCCAGCAGCCCCCAGACAGGGGGAGGAAACACCATATATTTT
CDR3aa: CASSPQTGGGNTIYF
len: 15
v_gene: TRBV7-9
d_gene: TRBD1
abundance: few
j_gene: TRBJ1-3

CDR3nt: TGTGCCAGCAGCAAGCCGGGACAGGGGGACTATGGCTACACCTTC
CDR3aa: CASSKPGQGDYGYTF
len: 15
v_gene: TRBV28
d_gene: TRBD1
abundance: many
j_gene: TRBJ1-2

CDR3nt: TGTGCCAGCAGCTCCCCGGGGGGGGAGCAGTTCTTC
CDR3aa: CASSSPGGEQFF
len: 12
v_gene: TRBV7-2
d_gene: TRBD2
abundance: many
j_gene: TRBJ2-1

CDR3nt: TGTGCCAGCAGTTACTCCTCGAACAACAGAGATACGCAGTATTTT
CDR3aa: CASSYSSNNRDTQYF
len: 15
v_gene: TRBV6-5
d_gene: NA
abundance: NA
j_gene: TRBJ2-3

CDR3nt: TGTGCCAGCAGCCCCAGAAGCGGGAGGGTGTACAATGAGCAGTTCTTC
CDR3aa: CASSPRSGRVYNEQFF
len: 16
v_gene: TRBV3-1
d_gene: TRBD2
abundance: many
j_gene: TRBJ2-1

CDR3nt: TGCAGTGCTAAGCCAGCTAATAGGGGCGGCCCCTACAATGAGCAGTTCTTC
CDR3aa: CSAKPANRGGPYNEQFF
len: 17
v_gene: TRBV20-1
d_gene: NA
abundance: many
j_gene: TRBJ2-1

CDR3nt: TGTGCCAGCAGTTATCGGGGACTAGCGGGCTACGAGCAGTACTTC
CDR3aa: CASSYRGLAGYEQYF
len: 15
v_gene: TRBV27
d_gene: TRBD2
abundance: many
j_gene: TRBJ2-7

CDR3nt: TGTGCCAGCAGCCAAACTTCTCTAGCGGCCGACCAAGAGACCCAGTACTTC
CDR3aa: CASSQTSLAADQETQYF
len: 17
v_gene: TRBV4-2
d_gene: TRBD2
abundance: NA
j_gene: TRBJ2-5

CDR3nt: TGTGCCAGCAGTGAGCTCGCCCCCCCGGGGACAGGGGAGGGCTACACCTTC
CDR3aa: CASSELAPPGTGEGYTF
len: 17
v_gene: TRBV25-1
d_gene: TRBD1
abundance: few
j_gene: TRBJ1-2

CDR3nt: TGTGCCAGCAGCCGGCGGACAGGGGACTATGGCTACACCTTC
CDR3aa: CASSRRTGDYGYTF
len: 14
v_gene: TRBV6-1
d_gene: TRBD1
abundance: NA
j_gene: TRBJ1-2

CDR3nt: TGTGCCAGCAGCTTATTCCGGGACGGGGGCGGCACTGAAGCTTTCTTT
CDR3aa: CASSLFRDGGGTEAFF
len: 16
v_gene: TRBV7-9
d_gene: NA
abundance: many
j_gene: TRBJ1-1

CDR3nt: TGTGCCAGCAGCCAAAGAAGCCGGCGACAGGGGGGTGAAAAACTGTTTTTT
CDR3aa: CASSQRSRRQGGEKLFF
len: 17
v_gene: TRBV3-2
d_gene: NA
abundance: NA
j_gene: TRBJ1-4

CDR3nt: TGCAGTGCTAGATACGGGACCTCTGGGGCCAACGTCCTGACTTTC
CDR3aa: CSARYGTSGANVLTF
len: 15
v_gene: TRBV20-1
d_gene: NA
abundance: few
j_gene: TRBJ2-6

CDR3nt: TGTGCCAGCAGCGATAACACCGGGGAGCTGTTTTTT
CDR3aa: CASSDNTGELFF
len: 12
v_gene: TRBV7-3
d_gene: NA
abundance: many
j_gene: TRBJ2-2

CDR3nt: TGTGCCAGCAGTTTAGGTCCCCCAAGCAGGCACACAGATACGCAGTATTTT
CDR3aa: CASSLGPPSRHTDTQYF
len: 17
v_gene: TRBV28
d_gene: NA
abundance: NA
j_gene: TRBJ2-3

CDR3nt: TGTGCCAGCAGCCAATCCCGGCCGGGGACGCAGTATTTT
CDR3aa: CASSQSRPGTQYF
len: 13
v_gene: TRBV9
d_gene: NA
abundance: once
j_gene: TRBJ2-3

CDR3nt: TGTGCCAGCAGCCGTGATCCGGGGAACACTGAAGCTTTCTTT
CDR3aa: CASSRDPGNTEAFF
len: 14
v_gene: TRBV6-4
d_gene: NA
abundance: few
j_gene: TRBJ1-1

CDR3nt: TGTGCCAGCAGCGAACAGAGGAACACTGAAGCTTTCTTT
CDR3aa: CASSEQRNTEAFF
len: 13
v_gene: TRBV2
d_gene: NA
abundance: many
j_gene: TRBJ1-1

CDR3nt: TGTGCCACCAGCCCCGAAATAGCGGAGAGCTCCTACAATGAGCAGTTCTTC
CDR3aa: CATSPEIAESSYNEQFF
len: 17
v_gene: TRBV15
d_gene: NA
abundance: NA
j_gene: TRBJ2-1

CDR3nt: TGTGCCAGTAGTATACAGGATAACTACGAGCAGTACTTC
CDR3aa: CASSIQDNYEQYF
len: 13
v_gene: TRBV19
d_gene: NA
abundance: NA
j_gene: TRBJ2-7